This TCR beta chain was recovered during a study of shared clonotypes between healthy human individuals. The CDR3 covers 18 residues. V shed 1 base, J shed 0 bases, and the junction held 6 bases outside the gene matches. CDR1 MNHNS and CDR2 SASEGT come from the germline V gene. Profiling relied on immunoSEQ multiplex PCR, and the TCRdb table lists in-frame clones only, not all of them. This table has about 2,500,000 clones, approximately 94% appearing once. The sequenced sample consisted of naive CD4+ T cells sorted from blood. Indicated subset: CD45RA+ positively selected. The J gene is TRBJ1-4, the V gene TRBV6-1; 9 bases are a match to TRBD1. This clonotype originated in a man aged 18 to 30 in good health. The CDR3 reads CASSEVGQGFATNEKLFF. The CDR3 nucleotides read TGTGCCAGCAGTGAAGTGGGACAGGGATTTGCAACTAATGAAAAACTGTTTTTT.